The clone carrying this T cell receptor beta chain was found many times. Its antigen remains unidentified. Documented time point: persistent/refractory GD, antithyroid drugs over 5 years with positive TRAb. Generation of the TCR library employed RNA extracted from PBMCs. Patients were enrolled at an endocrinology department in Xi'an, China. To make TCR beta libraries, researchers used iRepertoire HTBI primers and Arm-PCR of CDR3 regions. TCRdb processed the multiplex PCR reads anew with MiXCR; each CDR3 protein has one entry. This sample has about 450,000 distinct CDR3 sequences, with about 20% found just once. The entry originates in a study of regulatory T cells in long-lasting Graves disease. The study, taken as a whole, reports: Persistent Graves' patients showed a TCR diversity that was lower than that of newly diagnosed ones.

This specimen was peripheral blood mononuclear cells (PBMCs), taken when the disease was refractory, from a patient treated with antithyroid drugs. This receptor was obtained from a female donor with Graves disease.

The CDR3 spells CAWSPLKYGYTF. In DNA form, the CDR3 reads TGTGCCTGGAGCCCCTTGAAGTATGGCTACACCTTC. The chain is built from TRBV30 and TRBJ1-2; no firm D call. Per the germline V gene, CDR1 is GTSNPN and CDR2 is SVGIG (reference sequence). V was clipped by 3 bases and J by 5 bases, with 10 bases between them. The CDR3 sequence is 12 residues long.